This T cell receptor (beta chain) was identified during a study of Graves' ophthalmopathy and Graves' hyperthyroidism (dated by TCRdb to 2017 to 2018). The study in broad terms: Peripheral blood was collected at initial diagnosis, before any treatment. The study used TCR beta repertoire signatures to distinguish Graves' ophthalmopathy from Graves' hyperthyroidism and to predict progression to ophthalmopathy. In total, 135 blood samples were TCR-sequenced: 40 to 45 ophthalmopathy, some 72 hyperthyroidism and some 17 hyperthyroidism-to-ophthalmopathy patients. To explore V-J signatures that separate ophthalmopathy from hyperthyroidism, a discovery set of about a hundred patients was enrolled, consisting of about 45 with ophthalmopathy and some 56 with stable hyperthyroidism. For independent validation, a separate cohort was made up of 18 hyperthyroidism patients plus 17 patients who later progressed from hyperthyroidism to ophthalmopathy. In several hyperthyroidism patients, the T-cell repertoire of thyroid tissue was compared with the T-cell repertoire of blood. Following sampling, methimazole starting at 30 mg daily was administered to hyperthyroidism patients, and high-dose intravenous methylprednisolone was administered to ophthalmopathy patients. The roughly 100 discovery patients were randomly divided into training and test sets at a 7:3 ratio. What the research found in general, with its limitations: In validation, the model predicted ophthalmopathy progression with about 64% sensitivity and roughly 72% specificity; around twelve predicted patients were CT-confirmed with GO in a median of approximately 6.5 months. Sample size was not statistically predetermined, and group allocation was not concealed from the investigators. In cross-validation, the 13-signature model distinguished ophthalmopathy from stable hyperthyroidism with 87.88% sensitivity and about 81% specificity, while in the test set the corresponding values were about 79% and 69%. Most expanded thyroid clonotypes with frequency above 0.001 were also detected in blood, suggesting blood repertoires may reflect the thyroid immune response.

Ophthalmopathy patients were characterized by moderately to severely active disease, a Clinical Activity Score of at least 3, a NOSPECS grade of at least 4, and a disease duration under 3 months. Patients with other autoimmune diseases, uncontrolled infections, pregnancy or lactation were excluded from the study. Diagnosis relied on clinical symptoms, serum thyroxine, TRAb, thyroid ultrasound and orbital computed tomography. Using Ficoll-Paque density gradient centrifugation, PBMCs were isolated from 9.5 to 10 ml of fresh peripheral blood. Total RNA was extracted using Trizol reagent, and RNA quality was checked on an Agilent 2100 Bioanalyzer. TCR beta CDR3 regions were amplified from RNA transcripts for repertoire sequencing. A first-round RT-PCR used HTBI primers with the Qiagen OneStep RT-PCR kit, followed by a second-round multiplex PCR, size selection and purification. Libraries were sequenced on an Illumina HiSeq2000 using paired-end 100 bp reads. On the authors' methods: SOAPnuke was used for read processing, and reads with adapters, uncalled bases, a mean Phred below 15, or no exact constant-primer or identifier match were discarded. High-quality paired reads were merged with COPE v1.2.5. Each unique nucleotide sequence was defined as a clonotype, and clonotypes were aligned to IMGT TRB V, D and J references with MiTCR v1.1. Only V-J combinations with frequency above 0.0001 were analysed, covering 98% to 99.2% of repertoires. A TCR clonal expansion and chaos score per V-J combination was defined as the ratio of F50 clonal expansion to chaos observed in the TCRdist matrix. Welch's t-statistics and random forest were used to narrow the features down to about a dozen V-J combinations, which were then fed into a naive Bayes classifier. The Morisita-Horn index was used to measure how similar the thyroid and blood repertoires were. The public reads were reprocessed in TCRdb via fastp at Q25 and MiXCR, keeping in-frame beta chains. Here each entry gathers all rows of one CDR3 protein and keeps the most common genes and DNA. TCRdb, not the original authors, processed these V and J calls. This sample has about 400,000 distinct CDR3 sequences in its table, and about a sixth of those were observed once. The ten largest clones represent 1.6% of the sample.

From the cysteine through the phenylalanine, the CDR3 covers 16 amino acids. Just CDR3 DNA is preserved here, 48 bases in frame from base 1. Compared with germline, V lacks 1 base and J lacks 6 bases; bases without a gene match: 5. This clonotype was recorded many times. Its antigen is not yet known. Qualities for individual bases were not recorded, and no much larger clone is one base off. The sequence joins TRBV12-3 or TRBV12-4 to TRBJ2-2; 10 bases in the junction line up with TRBD2. What was sequenced was peripheral blood. This receptor was obtained from a woman between 18 and 29 years old with Graves' ophthalmopathy. Donor details come from another sample of the same person, matched by shared clones. CDR3 reads: CASSLDGGLAAGELFF. DNA sequence: TGTGCCAGCAGTTTAGACGGTGGACTAGCGGCCGGGGAGCTGTTTTTT.